The 13 T cell receptor beta chains in this list originate from one sample, sequenced in a study of response to subunit inactivated influenza vaccine. TCRdb reanalysed the RT-PCR reads using MiXCR and keeps one entry per CDR3 protein. This repertoire shows 550,000 to 600,000 distinct CDR3 sequences, about 11% found once; its top ten account for roughly 10%. The starting material was PBMCs from blood, obtained on the day of vaccination. These receptor sequences come from a man in his fifties who received an inactivated influenza vaccine.

The CDR3, as DNA: TGCAGCGTTGGGATGGTTGGCGATGAGCAGTTCTTC. Its protein is CSVGMVGDEQFF. The chain has TRBV29-1 and TRBJ2-1, with D unclear. CDR1 is SQVTM, CDR2 ANQGSEA, per germline. The CDR3 is 12 residues long. Trimming removed 4 bases from V and 8 bases from J, with 12 bases in between.

The chain links TRBV28 to TRBJ2-4, with a tentative D call TRBD2 (5 bases). CDR3 length: 15 amino acids. Germline-derived CDR1 and CDR2 are MDHEN and SYDVKM. Trimming left V 5 bases short and J 15 bases short, with 26 bases between. Here the CDR3 reads CASSPSARTPRAPYF. The CDR3, as DNA: TGTGCCAGCAGTCCGTCGGCGCGGACTCCTCGGGCACCGTACTTC.

The chain is built from TRBV20-1 and TRBJ2-5, with D uncertain. CDR3 length: 14 amino acids. Germline CDR1 reads DFQATT; CDR2 reads SNEGSKA (reference sequence). V lost 3 bases and J 3 bases, leaving 14 bases between the germline ends. DNA of the CDR3: TGCAGTGCTAGTGTATGGGCTGGAAAAGAGACCCAGTACTTC. This codes for CSASVWAGKETQYF.

This clonotype was counted only a few times. CDR3 nucleotides: TGTGCCAGCAGCCACCCTGGGACACGGAGGTACTTC. Its protein is CASSHPGTRRYF. J is TRBJ2-7 and V is TRBV7-9, with D maybe TRBD1 (6 bases). Trimming took off 5 bases at V and 12 bases at J, with 17 bases between the two ends. The germline gives CDR1 SEHNR, CDR2 FQNEAQ (reference sequence). This CDR3 contains 12 residues.

This clonotype showed up just a few times. The chain joins TRBV29-1 to TRBJ2-5; 9 nucleotides line up with TRBD2. Germline CDR1 is SQVTM and CDR2 is ANQGSEA. This CDR3 has 14 amino acids. Losses at the gene ends were 3 bases for V and 5 bases for J; bases not matched to a gene: 7. The CDR3 DNA follows: TGCAGCGTTGAGGACGGGACTAGCCGGGAGACCCAGTACTTC. This encodes CSVEDGTSRETQYF.

This clonotype was observed a few times. The rearrangement uses TRBV29-1 and TRBJ2-7; 8 nucleotides match TRBD1. Germline V gene data show CDR1 as SQVTM and CDR2 as ANQGSEA. The CDR3 has 18 residues. Germline trimming cut 3 bases from V and 0 bases from J; bases unmatched to any gene: 16. Here the CDR3 reads CSVERGGFGDRHSYEQYF. Here the CDR3 DNA reads TGCAGCGTTGAGAGAGGGGGTTTCGGGGACAGGCACTCCTACGAGCAGTACTTC.

This clonotype appeared many times. The V gene is TRBV5-1, the J gene TRBJ2-2; 8 bases match TRBD1. V gave up 0 bases and J gave up 0 bases; unmatched junction bases: 7. Germline V gene data show CDR1 as SGHRS and CDR2 as YFSETQ. CDR3 length: 18 amino acids. DNA of the CDR3: TGCGCCAGCAGCTTGGTACCCAGGGGGCCTTCGAACACCGGGGAGCTGTTTTTT. Protein product: CASSLVPRGPSNTGELFF.

The rearrangement links TRBV7-7 to TRBJ2-5; no reliable D call. The CDR3 extends over 14 amino acids. Germline lookup yields CDR1 SSHAT and CDR2 FNYEAQ (reference sequence). Trimming took 5 bases from V and 4 from J, leaving 14 bases between them. CDR3 sequence reads: CASSPKGGTETQYF. The CDR3 coding sequence is TGTGCCAGCAGCCCCAAGGGTGGAACAGAGACCCAGTACTTC.

The chain joins TRBV10-3 to TRBJ2-3, with TRBD1 identical over 9 bases. This CDR3 has 15 residues. The ends lost 7 bases at V and 5 bases at J; junction bases unmatched: 10. The germline V gene has CDR1 ENHRY and CDR2 SYGVKD. The CDR3, as DNA: TGTGCCATCAATCCGGGACAGGGAGATCTAGATACGCAGTATTTT. It is translated as CAINPGQGDLDTQYF.

The chain links TRBV4-1 to TRBJ2-7; possible D gene TRBD1, 6 bases. Germline CDR1 is MGHRA and CDR2 is YSYEKL. This CDR3 region has 18 residues. The germline V and J ends were trimmed by 4 bases and 0 bases, with 22 bases remaining between them. The CDR3 region is CASSPAGMRTAFSYEQYF. CDR3 in DNA: TGCGCCAGCAGCCCCGCAGGTATGCGGACAGCCTTCTCCTACGAGCAGTACTTC.

J is TRBJ2-2 and V is TRBV10-3; D call uncertain. Trimming left V 0 bases short and J 2 bases short, with 7 bases between. The CDR3 length is 15 residues. The germline V gene encodes CDR1 ENHRY and CDR2 SYGVKD. The chain's CDR3 is CAISESQRNTGELFF. The CDR3 DNA is TGTGCCATCAGTGAGTCACAGAGAAACACCGGGGAGCTGTTTTTT.

The chain links TRBV11-2 to TRBJ2-5; 15 positions match TRBD2. V was pared by 5 bases and J by 2 bases, with 6 bases of the junction left unmatched. This CDR3 is 17 amino acids long. Germline assignment: CDR1 SGHAT and CDR2 FQNNGV. The CDR3 DNA reads as TGTGCCAGCAGCAACGGACTAGCGGGAGGGTCACAAGAGACCCAGTACTTC. It yields the protein CASSNGLAGGSQETQYF. Looking up the rest from reference TRBV11-2 and TRBJ2-5 gives the full variable domain: EAGVAQSPRYKIIEKRQSVAFWCNPISGHATLYWYQQILGQGPKLLIQFQNNGVVDDSQLPKDRFSAERLKGVDSTLKIQPAKLEDSAVYLCASSNGLAGGSQETQYFGPGTRLLVL.

Only a few counts were recorded for this clonotype. This chain uses TRBV7-9 with TRBJ2-3, with D hard to call. Per the germline V gene, CDR1 is SEHNR and CDR2 is FQNEAQ (reference sequence). The V gene lost 2 bases and the J gene lost 4 bases, with 16 bases spanning the gap. This CDR3 comprises 16 residues. In nucleotides, the CDR3 is TGTGCCAGCAGCTTACTTTTGGCGATCCTCCCAGATACGCAGTATTTT. Amino acids: CASSLLLAILPDTQYF.